Listed here are 16 T cell receptor beta chains from one sample, sequenced in a study of cytomegalovirus exposure and HLA in healthy donors. Primers for the PCR totalled 60 Vbeta and 13 Jbeta. TCRdb's table, derived via immunoSEQ multiplex PCR, lists solely in-frame clones and lacks some. Here the sample spans 140,000 to 150,000 clones, 65% to 80% being singletons. Source material: PBMCs. All receptors come from a man aged 25-40 years in good health and CMV-seronegative.

A few counts support this clone. This chain connects TRBV16 to TRBJ2-7; D uncertain. This CDR3 contains 13 residues. V lost 1 base to trimming and J lost 4 bases, with 8 bases between them. CDR1 is KGHSY, CDR2 FQNENV, per germline. The CDR3 region has the DNA TGTGCCAGCAGCCAATTATCCGGGTACGAGCAGTACTTC. This sequence encodes CASSQLSGYEQYF.

The chain links TRBV5-1 to TRBJ2-1; D may be TRBD2 (6 bases). The V end was cut by 0 bases, the J end by 3 bases, with 10 bases between. Germline loops: CDR1 SGHRS, CDR2 YFSETQ. This CDR3 has 15 amino acids. The CDR3 spells CASSLDGGFYNEQFF. CDR3 coding DNA: TGCGCCAGCAGCTTGGACGGGGGATTCTACAATGAGCAGTTCTTC.

The genes are TRBV29-1 and TRBJ2-7, with 7 bases aligning to TRBD1. V shed 4 bases and J 3 bases; nucleotides not matched to a gene: 9. Germline lookup yields CDR1 SQVTM and CDR2 ANQGSEA. This CDR3 has 14 amino acids. In DNA form, the CDR3 reads TGCAGCGTTGTGGGAACAGGGGATAGCTACGAGCAGTACTTC. It codes for CSVVGTGDSYEQYF.

This clone has a single count. The gene calls are TRBV5-1 and TRBJ2-5, with 7 bases aligning to TRBD1. The germline V gene has CDR1 SGHRS and CDR2 YFSETQ. CDR3 length: 15 residues. V shed 4 bases and J 2 bases; nucleotides not matched to a gene: 8. The CDR3 sequence is CASSPAGGVQETQYF. The CDR3 nucleotides are TGCGCCAGCAGCCCCGCAGGGGGTGTTCAAGAGACCCAGTACTTC.

The V call is TRBV5-1, the J call TRBJ2-1; D call uncertain. Trimming left V 0 bases short and J 6 bases short, with 7 bases between. Per the germline V gene, CDR1 is SGHRS and CDR2 is YFSETQ. The CDR3 covers 13 residues. DNA for the CDR3: TGCGCCAGCAGCTTGGTTGGCTGCAATGAGCAGTTCTTC. Amino acids: CASSLVGCNEQFF.

The chain uses TRBV9 and TRBJ1-2; 8 bases agree with TRBD1. J gave up 7 bases and V 0 bases, and 8 bases lay outside the gene matches. The CDR3 consists of 15 residues. The V gene's germline CDR1 is SGDLS and CDR2 YYNGEE. CDR3 protein: CASSVDPRTGSGYTF. CDR3 coding DNA: TGTGCCAGCAGCGTAGACCCCCGGACAGGGAGTGGCTACACCTTC.

This clone has a handful of counts. This chain uses TRBV27 with TRBJ2-2, with 9 bases lining up with TRBD1. Unmatched junction bases numbered 10, after V lost 6 bases and J lost 5 bases. Germline CDR1 reads MNHEY; CDR2 reads SMNVEV (reference sequence). The CDR3 length is 16 residues. As DNA, the CDR3 is TGTGCCAGCAGCTGGGGACCGGGACAGGGAACCGGGGAGCTGTTTTTT. Protein: CASSWGPGQGTGELFF.

V usage is TRBV19 and J usage is TRBJ2-7; TRBD1 matches at 8 bases. Trimming removed 5 bases from V and 3 bases from J; junction bases left unmatched: 6. The CDR3 spans 14 residues. Germline assignment: CDR1 LNHDA and CDR2 SQIVND (reference sequence). The CDR3, as DNA: TGTGCCAGTAGTCCAGGGGGCACAGGCTACGAGCAGTACTTC. Translated: CASSPGGTGYEQYF.

This rearrangement joins TRBV30 to TRBJ1-5, with TRBD1 matching 7 bases. CDR3 size: 17 residues. V lost 5 bases, J lost 6 bases, and 19 bases stayed unmatched. The germline V gene has CDR1 GTSNPN and CDR2 SVGIG (reference sequence). CDR3 nucleotide sequence: TGTGCCTGGCATCCAGCTGGGACAGCTTGGTCGGCTCAGCCCCAGCATTTT. Its protein is CAWHPAGTAWSAQPQHF.

The chain has TRBV2 and TRBJ2-5, with 8 nucleotides matching TRBD2. V shed 2 bases, J shed 5 bases, and the junction held 1 base outside the gene matches. The length of the CDR3 is 13 residues. Per germline, CDR1 SNHLY and CDR2 FYNNEI. The CDR3 DNA follows: TGTGCCAGCAGTGAACTAGCGGGCGAGACCCAGTACTTC. Protein sequence: CASSELAGETQYF. The full variable domain, with the rest looked up from reference TRBV2 and TRBJ2-5, is EPEVTQTPSHQVTQMGQEVILRCVPISNHLYFYWYRQILGQKVEFLVSFYNNEISEKSEIFDDQFSVERPDGSNFTLKIRSTKLEDSAMYFCASSELAGETQYFGPGTRLLVL.

The chain combines TRBV7-8 with TRBJ1-2; tentatively, D is TRBD1 (6 bases). This CDR3 is 14 amino acids long. CDR1 is SGHVS and CDR2 is FQNEAQ in the germline V gene. Trimming took 1 base from V and 2 from J, leaving 8 bases between them. For the CDR3, the DNA is TGTGCCAGCAGCTTAGACCAGGGGAACTATGGCTACACCTTC. Its protein product is CASSLDQGNYGYTF.

Only a few counts were recorded for this clone. The CDR3 sequence is CASSEALTGNTEAFF. The CDR3, as DNA: TGTGCCAGCAGCGAAGCATTGACGGGAAACACTGAAGCTTTCTTT. This chain connects TRBV9 to TRBJ1-1; no clear D. Germline CDR1 SGDLS, CDR2 YYNGEE. Trimming pared 3 bases from V and 2 bases from J, leaving 14 bases between. The CDR3 length is 15 residues. Full variable domain (missing parts from reference TRBV9 and TRBJ1-1): DSGVTQTPKHLITATGQRVTLRCSPRSGDLSVYWYQQSLDQGLQFLIQYYNGEERAKGNILERFSAQQFPDLHSELNLSSLELGDSALYFCASSEALTGNTEAFFGQGTRLTVV.

The chain combines TRBV6-1 with TRBJ1-1; D is possibly TRBD1 (5 bases). The CDR3 has 15 residues. V was clipped by 3 bases and J by 5 bases, with 16 bases between them. From germline, CDR1 is MNHNS and CDR2 SASEGT. CDR3 sequence (DNA): TGTGCCAGCAGTGATGGCGCCTTCCGGGGGACTGAAGCTTTCTTT. Translated: CASSDGAFRGTEAFF.

The chain combines TRBV11-2 with TRBJ2-1; 14 bases map to TRBD2. In germline, CDR1 is SGHAT, CDR2 FQNNGV. The CDR3 is 15 residues long. Trimming took 6 bases from V and 10 from J; bases not matched to a gene: 8. The CDR3 loop reads CASSYPGLAGEEQFF. CDR3 in DNA: TGTGCCAGCAGTTACCCGGGACTAGCGGGAGAGGAGCAGTTCTTC.

This chain joins TRBV2 and TRBJ1-6; weak D call: TRBD1 (6 bases). V was clipped by 4 bases and J by 6 bases, with 13 bases between them. The CDR3 covers 15 residues. Germline CDR1 and CDR2: SNHLY and FYNNEI. CDR3 bases: TGTGCCAGCAGTGTGGAGGGGGGGGGTAATTCACCCCTCCACTTT. Amino acid sequence: CASSVEGGGNSPLHF.

The V gene is TRBV5-1, the J gene TRBJ1-1, with D possibly TRBD1 on 6 matching bases. The V end was cut by 4 bases, the J end by 6 bases, with 13 bases between. Germline-derived CDR1 and CDR2 are SGHRS and YFSETQ. This CDR3 region has 13 residues. CDR3 residues: CASSEGDTPEAFF. DNA of the CDR3: TGCGCCAGCAGCGAGGGGGATACACCTGAAGCTTTCTTT.